What follows are 27 T cell receptor beta chains derived from one specimen sequenced in a study of blood T cell repertoires in COVID-19. Only in-frame clones appear in the TCRdb table, and some are missing; sequencing was by immunoSEQ multiplex PCR. The sample records some 80,000 clones, 87% being singletons. Sequencing used peripheral blood. Source of these receptors: a woman older than 75 with active or convalescent COVID-19.

V is TRBV19 and J is TRBJ2-1, with 8 bases identical to TRBD2. After removal of 7 bases from V and 10 bases from J, the junction contained 18 bases not matched to a gene. The CDR3 has 16 amino acids. Germline values: CDR1 LNHDA, CDR2 SQIVND (reference sequence). For the CDR3, the DNA is TGTGCCAGTACTAGTAGCGCCCCGGGAGGGATCGGCGAGCAGTTCTTC. This translates into CASTSSAPGGIGEQFF.

The chain carries TRBV7-2 and TRBJ2-7; the D gene is possibly TRBD2 (6 bases). The CDR3 sequence is 15 residues long. From germline, CDR1 is SGHTA and CDR2 FQGNSA. V gave up 1 base and J gave up 0 bases, with 10 bases separating them. The CDR3 protein is CASSLVAGSSYEQYF. The CDR3 DNA reads as TGTGCCAGCAGCTTAGTTGCGGGGAGCTCCTACGAGCAGTACTTC.

This chain connects TRBV7-9 to TRBJ2-1; 7 bases agree with TRBD2. This CDR3 has 14 residues. Germline assignment: CDR1 SEHNR and CDR2 FQNEAQ (reference sequence). The junction had 9 bases not matched to a gene; V was cut back by 3 bases and J by 10 bases. The chain's CDR3 is CASSFKASGEEQFF. CDR3 nucleotide sequence: TGTGCCAGCAGCTTTAAGGCTAGCGGAGAGGAGCAGTTCTTC.

CDR3 in DNA: TGTGCCATCAGTGAAACAGACTATGGCTACACCTTC. This gives the protein CAISETDYGYTF. The chain uses TRBV10-3 and TRBJ1-2; D remains ambiguous. Per the germline V gene, CDR1 is ENHRY and CDR2 is SYGVKD. V was trimmed by 3 bases and J by 3 bases, leaving 5 bases between them. The CDR3 extends over 12 amino acids.

In DNA form, the CDR3 reads TGTGCCAGCAGCTCCGGGACTAGCGTCTACGAGCAGTACTTC. Protein product: CASSSGTSVYEQYF. This chain connects TRBV7-2 to TRBJ2-7; 10 bases align to TRBD2. Germline values: CDR1 SGHTA, CDR2 FQGNSA. V was pared by 4 bases and J by 3 bases, with 3 bases of the junction left unmatched. The CDR3 length is 14 residues.

This sequence joins TRBV5-1 and TRBJ2-2, with TRBD1 matching 9 bases. The V gene end was trimmed by 6 bases and the J gene end by 7 bases; junction bases not matched to a gene: 10. The CDR3 extends over 15 amino acids. Germline V gives CDR1 SGHRS, CDR2 YFSETQ. CDR3 nucleotides: TGCGCCAGCAAGCCGGGGACAGGGTATGGCGGGGAGCTGTTTTTT. Its protein product is CASKPGTGYGGELFF.

This chain joins TRBV19 and TRBJ2-7, with D tentatively TRBD1 (6 bases). V was clipped by 3 bases and J by 4 bases, with 16 bases between them. CDR1 and CDR2 (germline): LNHDA, SQIVND (reference sequence). The CDR3 has 15 amino acids. The CDR3 reads CASSILRQGLYEQYF. The CDR3 nucleotides are TGTGCCAGTAGTATCCTCAGGCAGGGGCTGTACGAGCAGTACTTC.

The rearrangement joins TRBV14 to TRBJ2-3; possibly TRBD2 for D (6 bases). Germline-derived CDR1 and CDR2 are SGHDN and FVKESK. V lost 4 bases to trimming and J lost 3 bases, with 17 bases between them. CDR3 length: 16 amino acids. In DNA, the CDR3 is TGTGCCAGCAGCCCTATGGGGGAGCGGGCTACAGATACGCAGTATTTT. This translates into CASSPMGERATDTQYF.

This chain uses TRBV10-3 with TRBJ2-7; 7 bases are shared with TRBD2. V lost 4 bases to trimming and J lost 4 bases; unmatched junction nucleotides: 4. The germline CDR1 and CDR2 sequences are ENHRY and SYGVKD. CDR3 length equals 13 residues. CDR3 DNA sequence: TGTGCCATCAGTGCTTGGGGGGGGTACGAGCAGTACTTC. Encoded protein: CAISAWGGYEQYF.

The genes are TRBV5-1 and TRBJ2-3, with 7 bases aligning to TRBD1. With 0 bases clipped from V and 1 base from J, the junction kept 8 bases outside the gene matches. There are 17 residues in the CDR3. Germline V gene lookup returns CDR1 SGHRS and CDR2 YFSETQ. CDR3: CASSLALTGLGTDTQYF. The CDR3 DNA reads TGCGCCAGCAGCTTGGCTCTGACAGGGCTAGGCACAGATACGCAGTATTTT.

V is TRBV7-9 and J is TRBJ2-3; TRBD2 aligns across 8 bases. The V segment lost 5 bases and the J segment 0 bases; nucleotides outside the gene matches: 10. The CDR3 is made up of 17 amino acids. CDR1 SEHNR and CDR2 FQNEAQ come from the germline V gene (reference sequence). Here the CDR3 reads CASSRAGAGVSTDTQYF. The CDR3 nucleotides are TGTGCCAGCAGCCGTGCCGGAGCGGGAGTGAGCACAGATACGCAGTATTTT.

The rearrangement joins TRBV10-3 to TRBJ1-5, with TRBD1 matching 8 bases. The trim removed 6 bases at V and 0 bases at J, leaving 4 bases unmatched. Germline CDR1 is ENHRY and CDR2 is SYGVKD. CDR3 length: 15 residues. The CDR3 region has the DNA TGTGCCATCAGGGGGGGACAGGATAGCAATCAGCCCCAGCATTTT. This translates into CAIRGGQDSNQPQHF.

The V call is TRBV3-1 (or the pseudogene TRBV3-2), the J call TRBJ2-2; D perhaps matches TRBD1 (6 bases). Germline-derived CDR1 and CDR2 are LGHDT and YNNKEL (reference sequence). The CDR3 extends over 15 amino acids. The V end lost 4 bases, the J end lost 2 bases, and 11 bases lay between the germline ends. The CDR3 nucleotides read TGTGCCAGCAGCCGTTGGGACACCAACACCGGGGAGCTGTTTTTT. Protein sequence: CASSRWDTNTGELFF.

The rearrangement uses TRBV5-1 and TRBJ1-3, with TRBD1 matching 8 bases. The CDR3 covers 15 residues. The V gene's germline CDR1 is SGHRS and CDR2 YFSETQ. V gave up 0 bases and J gave up 6 bases; unmatched junction bases: 5. The CDR3 loop is CASSLGTGNENTIYF. The CDR3 coding sequence is TGCGCCAGCAGCTTGGGGACAGGGAACGAAAACACCATATATTTT.

V gene TRBV5-6 combines with J gene TRBJ2-5; 8 bases are shared with TRBD2. Germline V gene sequence: CDR1 SGHDT, CDR2 YYEEEE. There are 15 residues in the CDR3. J was trimmed by 4 bases and V by 4 bases; bases with no gene match: 9. CDR3 residues: CASSRRLLAVETQYF. DNA of the CDR3: TGTGCCAGCAGCCGTCGGTTACTAGCGGTAGAGACCCAGTACTTC.

V usage is TRBV6-2 or TRBV6-3 and J usage is TRBJ2-7, with 11 bases identical to TRBD1. V trimming: 2 bases; J trimming: 6 bases; junction bases outside the gene matches: 18. Per the germline V gene, CDR1 is MNHEY and CDR2 is SVGEGT. CDR3 size: 19 residues. The CDR3 here is CASSYSGQGAPRIKPEQYF. The DNA for the CDR3 is TGTGCCAGCAGTTACAGCGGACAGGGGGCTCCCCGTATTAAACCCGAGCAGTACTTC.

The CDR3, as DNA: TGTGCCAGCAGCCAAGATCGGGGGACTAGCGGGGATACAGATACGCAGTATTTT. It specifies CASSQDRGTSGDTDTQYF. The V gene is TRBV3-1 (or the pseudogene TRBV3-2), the J gene TRBJ2-3; 13 positions agree with TRBD2. Unmatched junction bases numbered 6, after V lost 0 bases and J lost 3 bases. The CDR3 runs 18 residues. In germline, CDR1 is LGHDT, CDR2 YNNKEL (reference sequence).

The rearrangement links TRBV6-2 or TRBV6-3 to TRBJ1-2; maybe TRBD1 (5 bases). Germline loops: CDR1 MNHEY, CDR2 SVGEGT. This CDR3 is built from 14 residues. Trimming took 6 bases from V and 3 from J, leaving 14 bases between them. The CDR3 region has the DNA TGTGCCAGCAGCTCGCCCGACAGCTACTATGGCTACACCTTC. It specifies CASSSPDSYYGYTF.

This clone has a single count. The chain is built from TRBV9 and TRBJ2-1; 9 bases fit TRBD2. V gave up 0 bases and J gave up 4 bases; unmatched junction bases: 5. Germline V CDR1 and CDR2: SGDLS, YYNGEE. This CDR3 has 16 amino acids. This chain's CDR3 is CASSVVGGGAYNEQFF. CDR3 coding DNA: TGTGCCAGCAGCGTAGTGGGCGGGGGGGCTTACAATGAGCAGTTCTTC.

The V gene is TRBV5-1, the J gene TRBJ2-7, with a tentative D call TRBD2 (5 bases). The V end was cut by 6 bases, the J end by 1 base, with 20 bases between. There are 16 residues in the CDR3. Germline V CDR1 and CDR2: SGHRS, YFSETQ. In DNA form, the CDR3 reads TGCGCCAGCACCGAGAGTCCGGCCCCGGGGTCCTACGAGCAGTACTTC. Translated: CASTESPAPGSYEQYF.

This chain uses TRBV19 with TRBJ2-7; 9 positions agree with TRBD1. CDR3 length: 14 residues. V trimming: 5 bases; J trimming: 3 bases; junction bases outside the gene matches: 5. The V gene's germline CDR1 is LNHDA and CDR2 SQIVND (reference sequence). The CDR3 loop is CASSSGQGHYEQYF. The CDR3 DNA follows: TGTGCCAGTAGTTCGGGACAGGGACACTACGAGCAGTACTTC.

The V gene is TRBV12-3 or TRBV12-4, the J gene TRBJ2-1; a weak D match, TRBD1 (6 bases). This CDR3 region has 11 residues. Trimming shortened V by 7 bases and J by 10 bases, and 11 bases separated the two germline ends. CDR3 amino acids: CASTSGTEQFF. For the CDR3, the DNA is TGTGCCAGCACCTCCGGGACAGAGCAGTTCTTC.

The chain has TRBV5-4 and TRBJ2-3; 7 bases are a match to TRBD2. CDR3 length: 16 amino acids. The junction had 15 bases not matched to a gene; V was cut back by 9 bases and J by 2 bases. Per the germline V gene, CDR1 is SGHNT and CDR2 is YYREEE (reference sequence). The CDR3 protein is CATWGGTSSPTDTQYF. DNA of the CDR3: TGTGCCACATGGGGGGGAACCTCTTCTCCCACAGATACGCAGTATTTT.

The rearrangement uses TRBV6-2 or TRBV6-3 and TRBJ2-5; 11 nucleotides align to TRBD2. With 4 bases clipped from V and 5 bases from J, the junction kept 3 bases outside the gene matches. Looked up from germline, CDR1 is MNHEY and CDR2 is SVGEGT. This CDR3 contains 14 residues. As DNA, the CDR3 is TGTGCCAGCAGTTTTAGCGGGGGGGCGGAGACCCAGTACTTC. Its protein product is CASSFSGGAETQYF.

This chain links TRBV5-4 with TRBJ1-6; D gene ambiguous. V was pared by 2 bases and J by 7 bases, with 19 bases between. The CDR3 has 17 residues. Germline loops: CDR1 SGHNT, CDR2 YYREEE (reference sequence). The CDR3 here is CASSFGYGVSGNSPLHF. The CDR3, as DNA: TGTGCCAGCAGCTTTGGCTACGGGGTGTCTGGGAATTCACCCCTCCACTTT. The complete variable domain, with remaining parts taken from reference TRBV5-4 and TRBJ1-6, reads ETGVTQSPTHLIKTRGQQVTLRCSSQSGHNTVSWYQQALGQGPQFIFQYYREEENGRGNFPPRFSGLQFPNYSSELNVNALELDDSALYLCASSFGYGVSGNSPLHFGNGTRLTVT.

In DNA form, the CDR3 reads TGCGCCAGCAGCCAAGATCCGGGGGGGGGTCAGCCCCAGCATTTT. It encodes CASSQDPGGGQPQHF. The chain combines TRBV4-3 with TRBJ1-5; D may be TRBD1 (5 bases). The V end was cut by 0 bases, the J end by 6 bases, with 12 bases between. The CDR3 totals 15 residues. The germline V gene encodes CDR1 LGHNA and CDR2 YSLEER.

This chain uses TRBV5-1 with TRBJ2-7; 10 bases are a match to TRBD2. V gave up 0 bases and J gave up 3 bases; unmatched junction bases: 0. Germline values: CDR1 SGHRS, CDR2 YFSETQ. CDR3 length: 14 residues. The CDR3 region has the DNA TGCGCCAGCAGCTTGGGGACTAGCGGCTACGAGCAGTACTTC. This encodes CASSLGTSGYEQYF.